The rows below give T cell receptor beta chains drawn from one sample of a study of shared clonotypes between healthy human individuals. Only in-frame clones appear in the TCRdb table, and some are missing; sequencing was by immunoSEQ multiplex PCR. The sample gives more than 1.2 million clones, approximately 98.5% of which show up once; approximately 0.38% is in the top ten. Specimen: naive CD4+ T cells sorted from blood. These receptors originate from a man aged 30 to 39 in good health. The CDR3 runs from the conserved cysteine through the conserved F or W. The D gene is left open where the match is weak. Rows give clone size only sometimes, using once, few, many, or a class for an expanded clone.

abundance | j_gene | d_gene | v_gene | CDR3nt | CDR3aa
NA | TRBJ2-1 | TRBD2 | TRBV30 | TGTGCCTGGAGTGTAAACCCCGGACTTAGCGGGAGGGTGAATGAGCAGTTCTTC | CAWSVNPGLSGRVNEQFF
NA | TRBJ1-1 | NA | TRBV28 | TGTGCCAGCAGTTTAGGGTTTGAAACTGAAGCTTTCTTT | CASSLGFETEAFF
NA | TRBJ2-5 | NA | TRBV19 | TGTGCCAGCGGGCGGGTGAGGGAAGAGACCCAGTACTTC | CASGRVREETQYF
NA | TRBJ2-7 | TRBD1 | TRBV11-2 | TGTGCCAGCAGCCGAGACAGGGGCGGCGAGCAGTACTTC | CASSRDRGGEQYF
NA | TRBJ1-2 | TRBD1 | TRBV5-1 | TGCGCCAGCAGCTTGGCGTCCGGGACAGGATATGGCTACACCTTC | CASSLASGTGYGYTF
NA | TRBJ2-1 | TRBD2 | TRBV7-9 | TGTGCCAGCAGCGTGGGGGAGGGCCCGGGAAATGAGCAGTTCTTC | CASSVGEGPGNEQFF
NA | TRBJ2-5 | TRBD1 | TRBV10-3 | TGTGCCATCGGAACGGGACAGCACCAAGAGACCCAGTACTTC | CAIGTGQHQETQYF
NA | TRBJ1-2 | NA | TRBV29-1 | TGCAGCGTTGACAGTATCGTTTTTGGCTACACCTTC | CSVDSIVFGYTF
NA | TRBJ2-7 | TRBD1 | TRBV25-1 | TGTGCCAGCAGTACACAGGGGGCGCGAGACGAGCAGTACTTC | CASSTQGARDEQYF
NA | TRBJ2-1 | NA | TRBV9 | TGTGCCAGCAGCCCCCGGGACCTCACCTACAATGAGCAGTTCTTC | CASSPRDLTYNEQFF
NA | TRBJ2-5 | TRBD2 | TRBV2 | TGTGCCACTCAACGGGAGGCTAGTGGTCAAGAGACCCAGTACTTC | CATQREASGQETQYF
once | TRBJ1-3 | TRBD1 | TRBV18 | TGTGCCAGCTCACCGATTACAGGGGCTGGAAACACCATATATTTT | CASSPITGAGNTIYF
NA | TRBJ1-1 | TRBD1 | TRBV29-1 | TGCAGCGTTGAAGAGGGGGGGACAGGGATGAACACTGAAGCTTTCTTT | CSVEEGGTGMNTEAFF
NA | TRBJ1-1 | TRBD1 | TRBV28 | TGTGCCAGCAGTTTACTTCAGGGGGGAGCTTTCTTT | CASSLLQGGAFF
NA | TRBJ1-1 | NA | TRBV4-1 | TGCGCCAGCAGCCAACCGGGTAGGAACACTGAAGCTTTCTTT | CASSQPGRNTEAFF
NA | TRBJ1-2 | NA | TRBV6-5 | TGTGCCAGCAGTGAAACCTATACCCGTTTCGGCTACACCTTC | CASSETYTRFGYTF
once | TRBJ1-3 | NA | TRBV7-2 | TGTGCCAGCAGCGCCCGGCAGGGGGGAAACACCATATATTTT | CASSARQGGNTIYF
NA | TRBJ2-1 | TRBD2 | TRBV4-1 | TGCGCCAGCAGCCATCTGGGACTAGCGGGAGCTTATGAGCAGTTCTTC | CASSHLGLAGAYEQFF
NA | TRBJ2-1 | TRBD2 | TRBV7-9 | TGTGCCAGCAGCTTAGGGAGCCGGGGGGGCGCCTACAATGAGCAGTTCTTC | CASSLGSRGGAYNEQFF
NA | TRBJ2-7 | NA | TRBV15 | TGTGCCACCAGCAGGGCCTTAGGCTACGAGCAGTACTTC | CATSRALGYEQYF
NA | TRBJ2-2 | NA | TRBV5-1 | TGCGCCAGCAGCCCTCGGGGCACCGGGGAGCTGTTTTTT | CASSPRGTGELFF
NA | TRBJ2-6 | NA | TRBV5-4 | TGTGCCAGCAGCTTGGTGACCCCTGGGGCCAACGTCCTGACTTTC | CASSLVTPGANVLTF
NA | TRBJ1-2 | NA | TRBV7-9 | TGTGCCAGCAGTTATCAGGGGAATTATGGCTACACCTTC | CASSYQGNYGYTF
NA | TRBJ2-7 | NA | TRBV10-3 | TGTGCCATCAGTGAGAAAGGTTACGAGCAGTACTTC | CAISEKGYEQYF
NA | TRBJ2-5 | NA | TRBV20-1 | TGCAGTGCTAGAGATCTGGAGACCCAGTACTTC | CSARDLETQYF
NA | TRBJ2-1 | TRBD2 | TRBV5-4 | TGTGCCAGCAGCCCCCGACTAGCGGGAGGTTACAATGAGCAGTTCTTC | CASSPRLAGGYNEQFF
once | TRBJ2-5 | TRBD2 | TRBV9 | TGTGCCAGCAGCGTAGCAGCGGGAAGGCAAGAGACCCAGTACTTC | CASSVAAGRQETQYF
NA | TRBJ2-5 | NA | TRBV19 | TGTGCCAGTAGTACATCCAGGATTGGGGGTTGGGAGACCCAGTACTTC | CASSTSRIGGWETQYF
NA | TRBJ2-7 | NA | TRBV5-1 | TGCGCCAGCAGCTTGTCGCAGGGACGTCCCTACGAGCAGTACTTC | CASSLSQGRPYEQYF
NA | TRBJ2-5 | TRBD2 | TRBV4-2 | TGTGCCAGCAGCCAAGCCCTAGCGGGAGTTAAATCCCAAGAGACCCAGTACTTC | CASSQALAGVKSQETQYF
NA | TRBJ2-5 | NA | TRBV11-2 | TGTGCCAGCAGCCTCACGGAACTAACATACTTC | CASSLTELTYF
NA | TRBJ2-7 | TRBD2 | TRBV6-1 | TGTGCCAGCAGTGTAATCGGGAGGGACTGGTACGAGCAGTACTTC | CASSVIGRDWYEQYF
NA | TRBJ2-1 | NA | TRBV19 | TGTGCCAGTAGTTTCAGAATTAATGAGCAGTTCTTC | CASSFRINEQFF
NA | TRBJ2-2 | TRBD1 | TRBV6-5 | TGTGCCAGCAGCACCGGACAGGGGTGGGCCGGGGAGCTGTTTTTT | CASSTGQGWAGELFF
once | TRBJ1-1 | NA | TRBV5-4 | TGTGCCAGCAGCTTGGCCAGGAGCGGGAACACTGAAGCTTTCTTT | CASSLARSGNTEAFF
NA | TRBJ2-2 | NA | TRBV10-3 | TGTGCCATCAGCGGTTTACCACCACCCGGGGAGCTGTTTTTT | CAISGLPPPGELFF
NA | TRBJ1-1 | TRBD1 | TRBV6-5 | TGTGCCAGCAGTTTCCGGGGGGCAGGGGGTCACACTGAAGCTTTCTTT | CASSFRGAGGHTEAFF
NA | TRBJ2-5 | NA | TRBV7-7 | TGTGCTAGCAGTCCTGGGAAGGGCCAGGAGACCCAGTACTTC | CASSPGKGQETQYF
NA | TRBJ2-1 | TRBD1 | TRBV5-4 | TGTGCCAGCAGTAGACGGGACAGGGGGCCTGAGCAGTTCTTC | CASSRRDRGPEQFF
once | TRBJ2-1 | TRBD2 | TRBV6-1 | TGTGCCAGCAGTGAAAGCGGGAGCAGGTATGAGCAGTTCTTC | CASSESGSRYEQFF
NA | TRBJ2-7 | TRBD1 | TRBV27 | TGTGCCAGCAGTTTATTAGGGGGCGAGTATGAGCAGTACTTC | CASSLLGGEYEQYF
NA | TRBJ1-4 | NA | TRBV10-1 | TGCGCCAGCAGTCGTCGGCTTAATGAAAAACTGTTTTTT | CASSRRLNEKLFF
NA | TRBJ2-2 | NA | TRBV10-1 | TGCGCCAGCAGTGTAGAGGGTCCGAACACCGGGGAGCTGTTTTTT | CASSVEGPNTGELFF
NA | TRBJ1-5 | NA | TRBV5-6 | TGTGCCAGCAGCCTTGGACGGAGACTCCCTCCGCATTTT | CASSLGRRLPPHF
NA | TRBJ2-7 | NA | TRBV18 | TGTGCCAGCTCACCACGTGCCTACGAGCAGTACTTC | CASSPRAYEQYF
NA | TRBJ2-5 | TRBD1 | TRBV6-5 | TGTGCCAGCAGAGGTCCCGGGACAGGGATTGAGTACTTC | CASRGPGTGIEYF
NA | TRBJ2-7 | TRBD2 | TRBV9 | TGTGCCAGCAGCGTAGCAGGACTAGCTGCTTCCTACGAGCAGTACTTC | CASSVAGLAASYEQYF
NA | TRBJ2-2 | NA | TRBV9 | TGTGCCAGCAGCGTAGGAGGAGGGAATAGGAACACCGGGGAGCTGTTTTTT | CASSVGGGNRNTGELFF
NA | TRBJ2-7 | TRBD2 | TRBV18 | TGTGCCAGCTCACTTGGGGGGGATTTCTACGAGCAGTACTTC | CASSLGGDFYEQYF
once | TRBJ2-5 | NA | TRBV4-3 | TGCGCCAGCAGCCAAGAAAACCGGGCAGGGAGAGAGACCCAGTACTTC | CASSQENRAGRETQYF
once | TRBJ2-7 | TRBD1 | TRBV7-9 | TGTGCCAGCAGCAACGACAGGGGCCACGAGCAGTACTTC | CASSNDRGHEQYF
NA | TRBJ2-7 | TRBD2 | TRBV5-1 | TGCGCCAGCAGCTTGAGCGGGACTGCCTACGAGCAGTACTTC | CASSLSGTAYEQYF
NA | TRBJ2-2 | NA | TRBV7-6 | TGTGCCAGCAGCTTAAGTCTACTAGCCTCCACCGGGGAGCTGTTTTTT | CASSLSLLASTGELFF
NA | TRBJ1-4 | NA | TRBV18 | TGTGCCAGCTCACCGAGGGTTGCAACTAATGAAAAACTGTTTTTT | CASSPRVATNEKLFF
NA | TRBJ2-7 | NA | TRBV6-1 | TGTGCCAGCAGTGAGGGGCATCCTTACGAGCAGTACTTC | CASSEGHPYEQYF